Listed here is a single TCR beta chain. No antigen is known for it. No much larger clone is present one base from it, and per-base qualities are unavailable. As encoded in the germline V gene, CDR1 is MNHEY while CDR2 is SVGAGI. V sheds 6 bases and J sheds 10 bases, leaving 21 bases between their ends. The CDR3 starts with the cysteine, ends with the phenylalanine, and has 14 residues. The kept DNA is CDR3 alone, 42 bases in frame from the first base. The receptor library was made with the immunoSEQ multiplex PCR assay. Sourced from immuneACCESS, this table was stored by TCRdb with only in-frame sequences that have V and J called. A share of the clones is absent; for the studies checked, an unresolved V gene accounts for under half, and the remainder has no known explanation. In this sample the table shows under 80,000 clones, approximately 94% of which occur a single time. The top ten clonotypes cover approximately 3% of the sample.

These data are taken from a study of control samples from healthy donors and cancer patients (dated by TCRdb to about 2020). This TCR was sampled from a woman aged 25 to 45 in good health. The material sequenced was blood. The chain employs TRBV6-5 and TRBJ1-1; the D gene remains uncertain. The nucleotides are TGTGCCAGCAGATTTGATACCTCTCATGCTGTAGCTTTCTTT. This translates into CASRFDTSHAVAFF.